This T cell receptor (beta chain) is from a study of T cells after yellow fever vaccination. Broader study findings: Although most clonotypes did not, a small share appeared in both CD4 and CD8 compartments. On re-exposure, the response was weaker but peaked faster, at day 5 versus 15.

For this clonotype: Antigen unknown.

The CDR3 has 13 amino acids. The V gene lost 6 bases and the J gene lost 4 bases, with 12 bases spanning the gap. TCRdb reprocessed the 5' RACE reads with MiXCR, giving one entry per CDR3 protein. Among hundreds of thousands of distinct CDR3 sequences listed, more than 9% were seen once. Material: PBMCs, obtained on the day of the first yellow fever vaccination. The receptor was isolated from a man younger than 35 who received the YFV17D yellow fever vaccine. The chain combines TRBV12-3 or TRBV12-4 with TRBJ1-2; possible D gene TRBD1, 6 bases. The DNA of the CDR3 is TGTGCCAGCAGCACCTCGGGGGCCTATGGCTACACCTTC. This codes for CASSTSGAYGYTF.